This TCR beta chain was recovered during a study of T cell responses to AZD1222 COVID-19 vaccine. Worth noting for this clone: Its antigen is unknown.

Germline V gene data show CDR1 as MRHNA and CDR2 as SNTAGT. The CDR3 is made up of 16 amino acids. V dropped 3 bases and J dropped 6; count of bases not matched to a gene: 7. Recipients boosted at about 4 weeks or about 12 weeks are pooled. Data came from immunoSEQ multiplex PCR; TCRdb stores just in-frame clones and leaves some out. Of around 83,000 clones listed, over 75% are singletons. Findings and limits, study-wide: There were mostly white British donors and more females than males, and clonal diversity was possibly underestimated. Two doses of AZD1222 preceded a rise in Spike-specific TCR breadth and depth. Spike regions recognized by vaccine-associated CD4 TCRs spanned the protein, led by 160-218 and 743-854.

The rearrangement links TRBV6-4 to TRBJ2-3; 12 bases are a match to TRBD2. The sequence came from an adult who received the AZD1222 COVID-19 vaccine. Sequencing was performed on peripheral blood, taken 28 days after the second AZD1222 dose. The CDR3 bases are TGTGCCAGCAGTGAGTCGCTAGCGGGGGGGCAGGATACGCAGTATTTT. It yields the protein CASSESLAGGQDTQYF.